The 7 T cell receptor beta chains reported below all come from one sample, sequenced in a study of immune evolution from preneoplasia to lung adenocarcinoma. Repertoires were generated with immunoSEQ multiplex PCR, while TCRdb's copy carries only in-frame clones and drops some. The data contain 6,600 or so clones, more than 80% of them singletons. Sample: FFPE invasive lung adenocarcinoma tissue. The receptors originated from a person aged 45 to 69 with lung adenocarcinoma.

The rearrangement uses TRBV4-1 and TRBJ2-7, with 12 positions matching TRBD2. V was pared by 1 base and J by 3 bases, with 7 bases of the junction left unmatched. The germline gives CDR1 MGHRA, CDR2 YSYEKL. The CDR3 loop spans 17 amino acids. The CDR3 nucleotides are TGCGCCAGCAGCCAAGCCCCCTGGACTAGCGGGAACTACGAGCAGTACTTC. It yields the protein CASSQAPWTSGNYEQYF.

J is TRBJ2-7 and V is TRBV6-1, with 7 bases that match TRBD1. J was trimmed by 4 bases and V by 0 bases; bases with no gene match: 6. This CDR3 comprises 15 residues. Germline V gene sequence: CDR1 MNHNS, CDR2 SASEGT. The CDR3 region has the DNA TGTGCCAGCAGTGAAGCCACCGGGACAGCTTACGAGCAGTACTTC. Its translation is CASSEATGTAYEQYF.

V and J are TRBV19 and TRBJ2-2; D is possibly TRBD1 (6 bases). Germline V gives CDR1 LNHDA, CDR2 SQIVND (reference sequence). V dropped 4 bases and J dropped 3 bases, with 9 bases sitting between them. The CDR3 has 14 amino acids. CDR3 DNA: TGTGCCAGTAGTAGGGGGCGGGACACCGGGGAGCTGTTTTTT. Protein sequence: CASSRGRDTGELFF.

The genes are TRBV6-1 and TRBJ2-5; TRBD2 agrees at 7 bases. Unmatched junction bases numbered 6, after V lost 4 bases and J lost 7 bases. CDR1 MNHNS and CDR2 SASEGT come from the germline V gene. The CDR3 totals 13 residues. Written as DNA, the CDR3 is TGTGCCAGCAGTGGAGCCGGGGAGGGGACCCAGTACTTC. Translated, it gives CASSGAGEGTQYF.

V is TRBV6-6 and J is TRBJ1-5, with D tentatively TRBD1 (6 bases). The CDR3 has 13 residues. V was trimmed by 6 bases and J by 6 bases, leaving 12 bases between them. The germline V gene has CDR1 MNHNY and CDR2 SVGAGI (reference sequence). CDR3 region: CASRRRGGQPQHF. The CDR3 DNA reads TGTGCCAGCAGACGCAGGGGAGGTCAGCCCCAGCATTTT.

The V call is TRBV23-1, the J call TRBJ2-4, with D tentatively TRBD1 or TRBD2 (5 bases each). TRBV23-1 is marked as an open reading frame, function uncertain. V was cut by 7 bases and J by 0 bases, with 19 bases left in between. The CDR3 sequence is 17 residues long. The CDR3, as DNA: TGCGCCAGCACGACAGACAGTACTAGGGGAGCCAAAAACATTCAGTACTTC. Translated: CASTTDSTRGAKNIQYF.

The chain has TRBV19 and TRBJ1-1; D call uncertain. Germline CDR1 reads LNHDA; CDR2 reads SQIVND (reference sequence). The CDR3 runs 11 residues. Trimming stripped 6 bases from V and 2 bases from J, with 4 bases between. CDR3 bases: TGTGCCAGTAGATTTAACACTGAAGCTTTCTTT. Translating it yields CASRFNTEAFF. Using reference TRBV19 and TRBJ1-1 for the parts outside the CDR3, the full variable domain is DGGITQSPKYLFRKEGQNVTLSCEQNLNHDAMYWYRQDPGQGLRLIYYSQIVNDFQKGDIAEGYSVSREKKESFPLTVTSAQKNPTAFYLCASRFNTEAFFGQGTRLTVV.